This T cell receptor (beta chain) derives from a study of PD-L1 blockade in urothelial cancer (dated 2017 in TCRdb). As for the study more broadly: All patients started therapy around 2014 and received atezolizumab 1,200 mg intravenously every 3 weeks. TCR sequencing covered pretreatment tumor samples and matched, serially collected peripheral blood taken before and after atezolizumab treatment. An ECOG performance status of 0 or 1 was recorded for the patients, and 0 to 3 prior chemotherapy regimens had been received by the patients. Blood samples were analyzed at 3 weeks after treatment start (second dose) and at 6 weeks after treatment start. Durable clinical benefit was defined as progression-free survival longer than 6 months, and TCR features were also tested against progression-free and overall survival. Durable clinical benefit was achieved by nine patients and was not achieved by 20 patients. A median of about 150,000 T cells and just over 80,000 unique TCRs was obtained from blood samples, and a median clonality of roughly 0.082 was observed. The study, an exploratory multi-omic analysis, examined somatic, immune and clinical correlates of response to PD-L1 blockade with atezolizumab in urothelial cancer. About 90% of the roughly 30 patients were identified as males with urothelial cancer of bladder origin, and a prior smoking history was reported by 18 of 29 patients. Pretreatment blood TCR-seq was available for around 29 patients, at least one posttreatment blood collection was obtained for around 24 patients, and tumor TCR-seq was available for around 24 patients. In the same patients, pretreatment tumors underwent whole exome sequencing and RNA sequencing in addition to TCR sequencing. The paper's findings and limits, for the study overall: A pretreatment peripheral blood TCR clonality below the median was linked to improved progression-free and overall survival. Because the sample size was small (n of about 27) and many of the analyses were exploratory, the results are meant to be hypothesis-generating. Greater expansion of tumor-associated TCR clones in peripheral blood 3 weeks after the start of treatment was observed in patients with durable benefit (n ≈ 22, p = 0.022).

Counted from cysteine to phenylalanine, this CDR3 has 12 amino acids. Here the CDR3 DNA is all that survives: 36 bases in frame from base 1. CDR1 is given as SGHRS and CDR2 as YFSETQ, both from the germline V gene. V is reduced by 0 bases and J by 10 bases, leaving a spacing of 10 bases between them. This clone has more than one count but fewer than ten. The specificity of this receptor is unknown. The input lacks base qualities; no much larger clone sits a single base away. The time point label here, explained by the study, means: pretreatment peripheral blood. A cohort of 30 or so patients with locally advanced or metastatic urothelial carcinoma, treated at Memorial Sloan Kettering on a trial protocol, was included. Peripheral blood mononuclear cells were collected from each patient pretreatment and during treatment, giving between 1 and 8 total time points per patient. The Qiagen DNeasy Blood extraction kit was used to purify genomic DNA from total PBMCs and tumor samples. PBMCs were collected pretreatment and during treatment, and were isolated and stored as previously described.

Synthetic TCR analog templates were spiked into each PCR to estimate absolute template abundance from read counts. TCRbeta CDR3 regions were amplified from genomic DNA with bias-controlled V and J gene primers using the immunoSEQ assay. Rearranged TCRbeta segments were sequenced at approximately 20X coverage. As for the authors' bioinformatics: Clustering was used to correct sequencing errors, and CDR3s were annotated against IMGT to assign V, D and J genes. Only productive TCRbeta rearrangements were used in downstream analyses, excluding out-of-frame or stop-codon sequences. Clonality was computed as one minus Shannon entropy normalized by the log of the number of unique productive sequences. Fisher's exact test with Benjamini-Hochberg correction, using a cutoff of adjusted p below 0.01, was how clones that differed between time points or between blood and tumor were identified. Here the immuneACCESS table is served through TCRdb, limited to in-frame sequences with V and J called. Missing clones are a known gap in these copies; in checked studies unresolved V genes cover under half, and the rest lacks a known reason. The V and J calls and clone size are taken from that table; D and trimming were inferred from the DNA. The sample table records fewer than 95,000 clones; about four fifths of these occur just once. The ten largest clones capture 2% to 2.5% of the sample.

The rearranged chain carries TRBV5-1 and TRBJ1-2; the D region possibly corresponds to TRBD1 (5 bases align). The sample here was PBMCs, taken around atezolizumab (anti-PD-L1) treatment. The TCR comes from a man aged 55-75 years with urothelial cancer. The CDR3 protein: CASSLAQGDYTF. Read as DNA, the sequence is TGCGCCAGCAGCTTGGCGCAGGGTGACTACACCTTC.